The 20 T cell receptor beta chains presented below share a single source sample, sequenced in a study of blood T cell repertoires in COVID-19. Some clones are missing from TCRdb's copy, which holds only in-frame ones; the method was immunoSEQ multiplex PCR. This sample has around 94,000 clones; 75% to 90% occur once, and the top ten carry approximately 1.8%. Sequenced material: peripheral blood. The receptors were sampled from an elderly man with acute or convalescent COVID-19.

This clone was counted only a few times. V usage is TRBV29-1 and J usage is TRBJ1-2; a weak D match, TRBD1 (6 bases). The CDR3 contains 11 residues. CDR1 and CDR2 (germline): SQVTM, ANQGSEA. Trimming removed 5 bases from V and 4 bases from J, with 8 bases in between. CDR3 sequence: CSVPTGYGYTF. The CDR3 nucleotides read TGCAGCGTTCCGACAGGCTATGGCTACACCTTC.

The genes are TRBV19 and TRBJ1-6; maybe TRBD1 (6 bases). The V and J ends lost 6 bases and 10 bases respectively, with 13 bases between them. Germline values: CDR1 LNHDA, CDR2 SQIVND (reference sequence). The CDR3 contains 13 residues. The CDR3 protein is CASSPTGPSPLHF. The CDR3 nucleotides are TGTGCCAGTAGCCCCACAGGGCCCTCACCCCTCCACTTT.

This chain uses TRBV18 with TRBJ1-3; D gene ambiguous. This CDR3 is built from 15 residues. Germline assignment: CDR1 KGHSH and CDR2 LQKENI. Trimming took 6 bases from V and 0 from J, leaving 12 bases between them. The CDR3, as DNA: TGTGCCAGCTCCCAGGATGGAGGCTCTGGAAACACCATATATTTT. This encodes CASSQDGGSGNTIYF.

The CDR3 DNA follows: TGCGCCAGCAGCAATCAAGGGACAGGGGGCCCGGCTTTCTTT. It specifies CASSNQGTGGPAFF. The chain combines TRBV5-1 with TRBJ1-1; the match to TRBD1 covers 12 bases. The CDR3 spans 14 residues. The germline V gene has CDR1 SGHRS and CDR2 YFSETQ. J was trimmed by 11 bases and V by 4 bases; bases with no gene match: 9. Variable domain in full (rest from reference TRBV5-1 and TRBJ1-1): KAGVTQTPRYLIKTRGQQVTLSCSPISGHRSVSWYQQTPGQGLQFLFEYFSETQRNKGNFPGRFSGRQFSNSRSEMNVSTLELGDSALYLCASSNQGTGGPAFFGQGTRLTVV.

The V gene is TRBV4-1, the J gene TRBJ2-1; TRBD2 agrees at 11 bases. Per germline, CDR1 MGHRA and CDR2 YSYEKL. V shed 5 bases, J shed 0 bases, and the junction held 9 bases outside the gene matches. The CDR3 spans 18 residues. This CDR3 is CASSNTPGTSGSYNEQFF. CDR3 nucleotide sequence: TGCGCCAGCAGCAATACCCCCGGGACTAGCGGCTCCTACAATGAGCAGTTCTTC.

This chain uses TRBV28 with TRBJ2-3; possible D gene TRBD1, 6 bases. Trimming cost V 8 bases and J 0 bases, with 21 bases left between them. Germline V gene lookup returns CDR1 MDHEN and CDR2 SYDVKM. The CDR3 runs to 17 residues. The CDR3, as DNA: TGTGCCAGCTTACAGGGATGGAGCGGTTCTAGCACAGATACGCAGTATTTT. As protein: CASLQGWSGSSTDTQYF.

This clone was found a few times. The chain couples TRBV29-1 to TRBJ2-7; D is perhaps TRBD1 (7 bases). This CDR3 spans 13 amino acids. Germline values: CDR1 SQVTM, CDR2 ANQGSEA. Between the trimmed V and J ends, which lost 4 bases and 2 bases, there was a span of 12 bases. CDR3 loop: CSVGQGGAYEQYF. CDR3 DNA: TGCAGCGTTGGCCAGGGGGGCGCCTACGAGCAGTACTTC.

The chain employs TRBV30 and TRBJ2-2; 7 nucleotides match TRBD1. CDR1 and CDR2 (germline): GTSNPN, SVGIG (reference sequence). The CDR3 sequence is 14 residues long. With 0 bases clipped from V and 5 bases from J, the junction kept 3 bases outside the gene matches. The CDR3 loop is CAWSVGTETGELFF. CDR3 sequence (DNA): TGTGCCTGGAGTGTAGGGACAGAGACCGGGGAGCTGTTTTTT.

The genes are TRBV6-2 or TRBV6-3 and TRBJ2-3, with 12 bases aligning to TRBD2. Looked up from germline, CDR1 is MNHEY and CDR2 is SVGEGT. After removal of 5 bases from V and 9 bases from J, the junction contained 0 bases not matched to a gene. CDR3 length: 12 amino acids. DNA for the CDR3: TGTGCCAGCAGTGGACTAGCGGGGACGCAGTATTTT. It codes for CASSGLAGTQYF.

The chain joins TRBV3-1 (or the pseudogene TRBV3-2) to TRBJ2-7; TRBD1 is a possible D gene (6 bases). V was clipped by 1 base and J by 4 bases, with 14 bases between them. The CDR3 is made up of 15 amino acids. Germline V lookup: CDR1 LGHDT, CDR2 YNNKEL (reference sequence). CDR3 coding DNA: TGTGCCAGCAGCCAAGGGGCAGGGGCGCAGTACGAGCAGTACTTC. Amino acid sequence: CASSQGAGAQYEQYF.

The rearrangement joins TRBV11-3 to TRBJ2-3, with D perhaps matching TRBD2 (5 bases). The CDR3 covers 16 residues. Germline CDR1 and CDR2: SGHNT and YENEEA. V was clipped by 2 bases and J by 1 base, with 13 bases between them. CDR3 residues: CASSLRGGLGTDTQYF. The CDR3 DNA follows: TGTGCCAGCAGCTTACGTGGAGGTCTTGGCACAGATACGCAGTATTTT.

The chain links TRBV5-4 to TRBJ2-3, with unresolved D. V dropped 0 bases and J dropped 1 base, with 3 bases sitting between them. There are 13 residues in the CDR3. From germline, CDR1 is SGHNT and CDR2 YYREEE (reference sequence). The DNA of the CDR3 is TGTGCCAGCAGCTTGGCGGGCACAGATACGCAGTATTTT. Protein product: CASSLAGTDTQYF. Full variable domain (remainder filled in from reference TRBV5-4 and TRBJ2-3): ETGVTQSPTHLIKTRGQQVTLRCSSQSGHNTVSWYQQALGQGPQFIFQYYREEENGRGNFPPRFSGLQFPNYSSELNVNALELDDSALYLCASSLAGTDTQYFGPGTRLTVL.

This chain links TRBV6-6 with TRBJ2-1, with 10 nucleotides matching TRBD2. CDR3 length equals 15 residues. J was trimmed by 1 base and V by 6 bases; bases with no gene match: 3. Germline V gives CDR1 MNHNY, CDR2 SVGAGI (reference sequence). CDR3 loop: CASSRSGGSYNEQFF. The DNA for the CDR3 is TGTGCCAGCAGCCGTAGCGGGGGGTCCTACAATGAGCAGTTCTTC.

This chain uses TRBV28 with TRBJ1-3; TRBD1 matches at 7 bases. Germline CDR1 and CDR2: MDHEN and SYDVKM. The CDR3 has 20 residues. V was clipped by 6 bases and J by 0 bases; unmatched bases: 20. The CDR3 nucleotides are TGTGCCAGCAGCCCCGTTTCCGCAGGGGGTGACCTTTTCTCTGGAAACACCATATATTTT. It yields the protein CASSPVSAGGDLFSGNTIYF.

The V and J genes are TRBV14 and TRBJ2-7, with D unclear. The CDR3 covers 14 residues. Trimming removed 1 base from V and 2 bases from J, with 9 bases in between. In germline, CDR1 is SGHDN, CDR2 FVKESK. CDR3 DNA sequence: TGTGCCAGCAGCCAAGCGGGTGATACCTACGAGCAGTACTTC. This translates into CASSQAGDTYEQYF.

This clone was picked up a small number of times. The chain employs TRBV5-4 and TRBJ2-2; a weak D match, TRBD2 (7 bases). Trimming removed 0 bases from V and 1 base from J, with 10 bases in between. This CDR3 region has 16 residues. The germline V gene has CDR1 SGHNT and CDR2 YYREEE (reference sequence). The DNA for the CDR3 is TGTGCCAGCAGCTTGGCGGGGGGACAGAACACCGGGGAGCTGTTTTTT. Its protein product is CASSLAGGQNTGELFF.

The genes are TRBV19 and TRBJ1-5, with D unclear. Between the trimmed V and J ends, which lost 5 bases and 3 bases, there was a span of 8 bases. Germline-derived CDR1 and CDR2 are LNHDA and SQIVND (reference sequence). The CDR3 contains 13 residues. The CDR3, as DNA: TGTGCCAGTAGTCTGGCTTACAATCAGCCCCAGCATTTT. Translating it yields CASSLAYNQPQHF.

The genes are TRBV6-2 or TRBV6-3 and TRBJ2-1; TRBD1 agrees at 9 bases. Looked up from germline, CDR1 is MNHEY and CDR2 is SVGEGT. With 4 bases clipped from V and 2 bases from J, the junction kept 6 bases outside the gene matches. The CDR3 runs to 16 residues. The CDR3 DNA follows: TGTGCCAGCAGTTTCGTTACAGGGGGCCCCTACAATGAGCAGTTCTTC. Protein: CASSFVTGGPYNEQFF.

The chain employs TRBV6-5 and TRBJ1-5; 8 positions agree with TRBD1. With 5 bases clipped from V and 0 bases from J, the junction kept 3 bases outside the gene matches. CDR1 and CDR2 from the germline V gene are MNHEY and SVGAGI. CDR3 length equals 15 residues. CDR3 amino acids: CASSTDRDSNQPQHF. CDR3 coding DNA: TGTGCCAGCAGTACGGACAGGGATAGCAATCAGCCCCAGCATTTT.

For the CDR3, the DNA is TGTGCCAGCAGCTTAGCCCCGGGGACAGCGAACACTGAAGCTTTCTTT. This encodes CASSLAPGTANTEAFF. The chain combines TRBV7-2 with TRBJ1-1; 7 bases map to TRBD1. This CDR3 comprises 16 residues. Germline V lookup: CDR1 SGHTA, CDR2 FQGNSA. V trimming: 0 bases; J trimming: 1 base; junction bases outside the gene matches: 5.